This entry lists 23 T cell receptor beta chains sequenced from one sample in a study of CD4+ T cells in melanoma. Libraries were prepared by immunoSEQ multiplex PCR; TCRdb keeps only in-frame clonotypes and omits some of them. There are roughly 10,000 clones in the sample; roughly 60% occur only once, and more than 10% lies in the top ten. Sequencing input: cells from a culture (not recorded whether cultured in vitro). These TCRs come from a human donor with melanoma.

This clone appeared once. The chain carries TRBV7-9 and TRBJ1-3; D is undetermined. The length of the CDR3 is 14 residues. Germline loops: CDR1 SEHNR, CDR2 FQNEAQ (reference sequence). Trimming cost V 4 bases and J 0 bases, with 7 bases left between them. As DNA, the CDR3 is TGTGCCAGCAGCTCTATTACCTCTGGAAACACCATATATTTT. It codes for CASSSITSGNTIYF.

The chain uses TRBV11-3 and TRBJ2-3; 8 positions agree with TRBD2. The CDR3 sequence is 15 residues long. CDR1 is SGHNT and CDR2 is YENEEA in the germline V gene. Trimming at V came to 3 bases and at J to 6 bases, leaving 8 bases not matched to a gene. The CDR3 protein is CASSFGAGGPDTQYF. DNA for the CDR3: TGTGCCAGCAGCTTCGGGGCGGGGGGCCCGGATACGCAGTATTTT.

This clone has only a few counts. This chain links TRBV4-1 with TRBJ2-3; D gene unclear. The V end lost 0 bases, the J end lost 0 bases, and 13 bases lay between the germline ends. This CDR3 contains 17 residues. Germline CDR1 is MGHRA and CDR2 is YSYEKL. CDR3 protein: CASSQESLIPSTDTQYF. In nucleotides, the CDR3 is TGCGCCAGCAGCCAAGAATCGCTGATTCCTAGCACAGATACGCAGTATTTT.

This clone was observed a few times. V is TRBV6-1 and J is TRBJ1-5, with D possibly matching TRBD1 (6 bases). The CDR3 has 13 residues. Trimming took off 10 bases at V and 3 bases at J, with 13 bases between the two ends. Per germline, CDR1 MNHNS and CDR2 SASEGT. In DNA, the CDR3 is TGTGCCACCTCGGACAGAAACAATCAGCCCCAGCATTTT. This translates into CATSDRNNQPQHF.

This clone was observed a handful of times. The CDR3 spells CASSGQGARGEKLFF. The CDR3 region has the DNA TGTGCCAGCAGTGGACAGGGGGCTCGAGGGGAAAAACTGTTTTTT. This chain links TRBV2 with TRBJ1-4; 10 positions match TRBD1. Per germline, CDR1 SNHLY and CDR2 FYNNEI. CDR3 length: 15 residues. The ends lost 4 bases at V and 8 bases at J; junction bases unmatched: 7.

The chain has TRBV2 and TRBJ2-7; tentative D call: TRBD2 (6 bases). This CDR3 comprises 12 residues. Germline values: CDR1 SNHLY, CDR2 FYNNEI. Trimming left V 5 bases short and J 2 bases short, with 7 bases between. Here the CDR3 DNA reads TGTGCCAGCAGTAGACTAGCCTACGAGCAGTACTTC. Translation gives CASSRLAYEQYF.

The table lists this clone with a few counts. This chain links TRBV19 with TRBJ1-5; D call uncertain. Trimming left V 3 bases short and J 6 bases short, with 12 bases between. Germline V gives CDR1 LNHDA, CDR2 SQIVND (reference sequence). This CDR3 spans 14 amino acids. CDR3 DNA: TGTGCCAGTAGTATTTTGGGGAAAGGTCAGCCCCAGCATTTT. Amino acids: CASSILGKGQPQHF.

The J gene is TRBJ2-1, the V gene TRBV7-3, with D perhaps TRBD1 or TRBD2 (5 bases each). Looked up from germline, CDR1 is SGHTA and CDR2 is FQGTGA. V lost 5 bases, J lost 5 bases, and 16 bases lay in between. This CDR3 comprises 15 residues. In DNA form, the CDR3 reads TGTGCCAGCAGCCCCCTCTGGGGGAGACACAATGAGCAGTTCTTC. Its protein is CASSPLWGRHNEQFF.

The chain combines TRBV19 with TRBJ1-2, with unresolved D. The CDR3 loop spans 15 amino acids. Germline lookup yields CDR1 LNHDA and CDR2 SQIVND (reference sequence). Deletions cut 1 base from V and 0 bases from J, with 9 bases between. The CDR3 reads CASSIAGRPNYGYTF. The DNA of the CDR3 is TGTGCCAGTAGTATAGCAGGCAGGCCTAACTATGGCTACACCTTC.

This clone has a handful of counts. This chain connects TRBV5-4 to TRBJ2-7; D ambiguous. The CDR3 extends over 13 amino acids. From germline, CDR1 is SGHNT and CDR2 YYREEE (reference sequence). With 4 bases removed from V and 2 bases from J, the gap between germline ends came to 10 bases. In nucleotides, the CDR3 is TGTGCCAGCAGCCAAGCTCCGACCTACGAGCAGTACTTC. As protein: CASSQAPTYEQYF.

The chain links TRBV5-1 to TRBJ2-1; 9 nucleotides align to TRBD2. V lost 2 bases to trimming and J lost 2 bases; unmatched junction nucleotides: 2. Germline assignment: CDR1 SGHRS and CDR2 YFSETQ. This CDR3 is built from 15 residues. CDR3 loop: CASSLVAGAYNEQFF. Written as DNA, the CDR3 is TGCGCCAGCAGCTTAGTAGCGGGGGCCTACAATGAGCAGTTCTTC.

In its sample, this clone was seen a few times. The chain uses TRBV2 and TRBJ1-1; D remains ambiguous. V was trimmed by 6 bases and J by 7 bases, leaving 15 bases between them. The V gene's germline CDR1 is SNHLY and CDR2 FYNNEI. The CDR3 covers 13 residues. The CDR3 is CASRVIGRVEAFF. CDR3 DNA sequence: TGTGCCAGCAGGGTAATAGGACGGGTTGAAGCTTTCTTT.

This chain connects TRBV18 to TRBJ2-5; the match to TRBD2 covers 7 bases. The germline gives CDR1 KGHSH, CDR2 LQKENI. Trimming took 5 bases from V and 2 from J; bases not matched to a gene: 8. This CDR3 is 15 amino acids long. Here the CDR3 reads CASSGQLGGQETQYF. In DNA, the CDR3 is TGTGCCAGCTCAGGGCAGCTCGGGGGGCAAGAGACCCAGTACTTC.

The chain couples TRBV30 to TRBJ2-3; 10 bases agree with TRBD1. CDR1 and CDR2 from the germline V gene are GTSNPN and SVGIG (reference sequence). J lost 6 bases, V lost 5 bases, and 14 bases had no gene match. The CDR3 covers 16 residues. In DNA form, the CDR3 reads TGTGCCTGGGCCGGGACAGGGGTCATTTCTCCGGATACGCAGTATTTT. This gives the protein CAWAGTGVISPDTQYF.

The V and J genes are TRBV7-9 and TRBJ1-4, with unresolved D. Germline loops: CDR1 SEHNR, CDR2 FQNEAQ (reference sequence). V was clipped by 4 bases and J by 4 bases, with 10 bases between them. The CDR3 covers 14 residues. This CDR3 is CASSSRQVNEKLFF. The CDR3 DNA sequence: TGTGCCAGCAGCTCGAGACAAGTTAATGAAAAACTGTTTTTT. The variable domain in full, with the rest retrieved from reference TRBV7-9 and TRBJ1-4, is DTGVSQNPRHKITKRGQNVTFRCDPISEHNRLYWYRQTLGQGPEFLTYFQNEAQLEKSRLLSDRFSAERPKGSFSTLEIQRTEQGDSAMYLCASSSRQVNEKLFFGSGTQLSVL.

This clone was recorded once. V is TRBV5-1 and J is TRBJ2-5; D uncertain. The CDR3 spans 13 residues. Germline lookup yields CDR1 SGHRS and CDR2 YFSETQ. V lost 5 bases and J lost 1, with 9 bases in between. CDR3 bases: TGCGCCAGCAGGGACGCAGTCCAAGAGACCCAGTACTTC. This translates into CASRDAVQETQYF.

The sample holds a few counts of this clone. The chain is built from TRBV6-5 and TRBJ1-4; maybe TRBD1 (5 bases). This CDR3 contains 15 residues. V was trimmed by 4 bases and J by 5 bases, leaving 14 bases between them. Germline-derived CDR1 and CDR2 are MNHEY and SVGAGI. CDR3 in amino acids: CASSSRDGLNEKLFF. In nucleotides, the CDR3 is TGTGCCAGCAGTTCCCGGGACGGACTAAATGAAAAACTGTTTTTT.

The rearrangement joins TRBV5-1 to TRBJ2-5; no clear D. Germline V CDR1 and CDR2: SGHRS, YFSETQ. V lost 0 bases and J 1 base, leaving 7 bases between the germline ends. The CDR3 runs to 14 residues. CDR3 in DNA: TGCGCCAGCAGCTTGGACGCGCGCCAAGAGACCCAGTACTTC. As protein: CASSLDARQETQYF. The entire variable domain, with the rest obtained from reference TRBV5-1 and TRBJ2-5, is as follows: KAGVTQTPRYLIKTRGQQVTLSCSPISGHRSVSWYQQTPGQGLQFLFEYFSETQRNKGNFPGRFSGRQFSNSRSEMNVSTLELGDSALYLCASSLDARQETQYFGPGTRLLVL.

The V call is TRBV6-5, the J call TRBJ1-1; D gene unclear. Germline CDR1 is MNHEY and CDR2 is SVGAGI. The V end lost 6 bases, the J end lost 0 bases, and 8 bases lay between the germline ends. The length of the CDR3 is 13 residues. CDR3 sequence: CASSSALNTEAFF. CDR3 DNA: TGTGCCAGCAGCTCCGCACTGAACACTGAAGCTTTCTTT.

This chain connects TRBV5-8 to TRBJ2-3, with 10 bases aligning to TRBD1. Per the germline V gene, CDR1 is SGHTS and CDR2 is YDEGEE. The trim removed 5 bases at V and 4 bases at J, leaving 10 bases unmatched. The CDR3 covers 16 residues. CDR3 in DNA: TGTGCCAGCAGTCCTACCGGGACAGGGGAATCAGATACGCAGTATTTT. This codes for CASSPTGTGESDTQYF.

This clone has only a few counts. The chain couples TRBV10-1 to TRBJ2-4; D may be TRBD2 (6 bases). V lost 6 bases, J lost 8 bases, and 14 bases lay in between. Germline V gene sequence: CDR1 WNHNN, CDR2 SYGVQD (reference sequence). The CDR3 is 13 residues long. The CDR3 is CASSPSSGDIQYF. The CDR3, as DNA: TGCGCCAGCAGCCCTTCCTCGGGGGACATTCAGTACTTC.

This clone was seen a handful of times. The chain is built from TRBV7-6 and TRBJ2-3, with TRBD1 identical over 7 bases. From germline, CDR1 is SGHVS and CDR2 FNYEAQ. The CDR3 contains 11 residues. CDR3 amino acids: CATGPPDTQYF. The CDR3 region has the DNA TGTGCGACAGGGCCACCAGATACGCAGTATTTT.

The chain is built from TRBV7-9 and TRBJ2-2, with D possibly matching TRBD1 (5 bases). The V and J ends lost 6 bases and 5 bases respectively, with 19 bases between them. This CDR3 is 16 amino acids long. The germline CDR1 and CDR2 sequences are SEHNR and FQNEAQ (reference sequence). This CDR3 is CASSITGPSGTGELFF. CDR3 DNA: TGTGCCAGCAGTATCACAGGACCATCCGGGACCGGGGAGCTGTTTTTT.